The T cell receptor (beta chain) under discussion was sequenced for a study of cytomegalovirus exposure and HLA in healthy donors. The study's findings and limits: According to an earlier analysis, most TCR beta V segments yielded productive rearrangements about 87% or about 30% of the time. Cytomegalovirus association was assigned to about 150 TCR beta chains.

Amplification used 60 Vbeta primers and 13 Jbeta primers. Under the authors' procedure: Later, an analysis found about 80 million unique TCR beta chains, and around 10 million of these were shared. Method: immunoSEQ multiplex PCR; TCRdb's copy keeps in-frame clones and lacks some. The V and J calls and the clone size are those of that table, but D and trimming were determined from the DNA. The data show hundreds of thousands of clones, approximately 84% seen once. Concerning this clone itself: Its antigen is as yet unknown.

Germline lookup yields CDR1 SGDLS and CDR2 YYNGEE. CDR3 length: 17 residues. With 3 bases clipped from V and 5 bases from J, the junction kept 13 bases outside the gene matches. This receptor was taken from a woman aged 40 to 50 in good health and CMV-seronegative. J is TRBJ2-5 and V is TRBV9; 10 bases fit TRBD2. Material for sequencing was PBMCs. The CDR3 nucleotides read TGTGCCAGCAGCGAGGGGGCGAGCGGGGGGGCCGGGGAGACCCAGTACTTC. It is translated as CASSEGASGGAGETQYF. The full variable domain, in which reference TRBV9 and TRBJ2-5 provide the parts outside the CDR3, is DSGVTQTPKHLITATGQRVTLRCSPRSGDLSVYWYQQSLDQGLQFLIQYYNGEERAKGNILERFSAQQFPDLHSELNLSSLELGDSALYFCASSEGASGGAGETQYFGPGTRLLVL.